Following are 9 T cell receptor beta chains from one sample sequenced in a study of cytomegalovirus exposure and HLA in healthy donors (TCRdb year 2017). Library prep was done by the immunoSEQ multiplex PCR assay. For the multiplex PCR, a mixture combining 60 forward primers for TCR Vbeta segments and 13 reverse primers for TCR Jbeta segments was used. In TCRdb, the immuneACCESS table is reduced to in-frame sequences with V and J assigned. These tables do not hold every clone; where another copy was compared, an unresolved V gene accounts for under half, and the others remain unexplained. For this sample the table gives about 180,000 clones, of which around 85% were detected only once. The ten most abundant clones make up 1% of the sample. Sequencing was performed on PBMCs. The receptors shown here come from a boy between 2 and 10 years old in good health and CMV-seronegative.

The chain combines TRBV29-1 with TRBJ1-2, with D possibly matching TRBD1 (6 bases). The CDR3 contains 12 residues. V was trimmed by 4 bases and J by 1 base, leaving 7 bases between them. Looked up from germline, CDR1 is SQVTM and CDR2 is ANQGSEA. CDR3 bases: TGCAGCGTTGCCAGGGGTAACTATGGCTACACCTTC. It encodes CSVARGNYGYTF.

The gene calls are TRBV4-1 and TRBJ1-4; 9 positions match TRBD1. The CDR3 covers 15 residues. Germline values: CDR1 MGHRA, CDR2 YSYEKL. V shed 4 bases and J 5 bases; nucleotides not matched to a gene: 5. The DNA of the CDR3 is TGCGCCAGCAGCCTTGGACAGGGGTCAAATGAAAAACTGTTTTTT. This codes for CASSLGQGSNEKLFF.

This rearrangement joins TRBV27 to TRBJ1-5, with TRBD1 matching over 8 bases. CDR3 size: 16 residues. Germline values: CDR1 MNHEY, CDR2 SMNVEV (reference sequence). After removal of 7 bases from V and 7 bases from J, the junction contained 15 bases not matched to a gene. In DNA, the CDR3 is TGTGCCAGCAATATAGGGACTCAGGGGGCGCCCCAGCCCCAGCATTTT. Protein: CASNIGTQGAPQPQHF.

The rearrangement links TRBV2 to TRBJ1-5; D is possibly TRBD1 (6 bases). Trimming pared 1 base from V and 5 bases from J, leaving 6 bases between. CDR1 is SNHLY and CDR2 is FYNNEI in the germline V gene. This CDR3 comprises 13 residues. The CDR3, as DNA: TGTGCCAGCAGTGAAGAGGGGGATCAGCCCCAGCATTTT. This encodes CASSEEGDQPQHF.

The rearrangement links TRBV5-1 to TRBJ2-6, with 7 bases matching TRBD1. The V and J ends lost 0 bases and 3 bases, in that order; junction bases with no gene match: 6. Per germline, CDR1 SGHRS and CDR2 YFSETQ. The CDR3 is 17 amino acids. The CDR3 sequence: CASSLVVGGGGANVLTF. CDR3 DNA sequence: TGCGCCAGCAGCTTGGTAGTAGGGGGCGGTGGGGCCAACGTCCTGACTTTC.

The CDR3 DNA is TGTGCCAGCAGCTACTTTTCGGGAGGCTCCTACAATGAGCAGTTCTTC. The encoded protein is CASSYFSGGSYNEQFF. This chain uses TRBV7-2 with TRBJ2-1; 7 nucleotides line up with TRBD2. The V and J ends lost 4 bases and 0 bases, in that order; junction bases with no gene match: 6. This CDR3 has 16 residues. Germline assignment: CDR1 SGHTA and CDR2 FQGNSA.

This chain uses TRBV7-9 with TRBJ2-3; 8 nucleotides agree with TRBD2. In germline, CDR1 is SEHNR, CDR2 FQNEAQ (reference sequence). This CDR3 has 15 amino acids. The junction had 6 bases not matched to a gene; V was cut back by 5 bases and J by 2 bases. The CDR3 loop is CASSGPSGSTDTQYF. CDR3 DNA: TGTGCCAGCAGCGGACCTAGCGGGTCCACAGATACGCAGTATTTT.

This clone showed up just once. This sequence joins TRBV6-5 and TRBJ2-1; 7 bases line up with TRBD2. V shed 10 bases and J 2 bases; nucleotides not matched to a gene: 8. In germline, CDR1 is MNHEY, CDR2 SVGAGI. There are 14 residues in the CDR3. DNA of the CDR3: TGTGCCATCCCCCGGGGGGTCCCCTACAATGAGCAGTTCTTC. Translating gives CAIPRGVPYNEQFF.

The CDR3 region has the DNA TGTGCCAGCAGTTTCCTTAAGAGGGGGAATGAAAAACTGTTTTTT. Translating gives CASSFLKRGNEKLFF. The genes are TRBV6-5 and TRBJ1-4; TRBD1 is a possible D gene (6 bases). Germline loops: CDR1 MNHEY, CDR2 SVGAGI. Trimming removed 4 bases from V and 5 bases from J, with 14 bases in between. The CDR3 runs to 15 residues.